These 12 T cell receptor beta chains came from one sample sequenced in a study of identical twins. Via MiXCR, TCRdb re-called the 5' RACE reads, giving one row per CDR3 protein. The sample shows roughly 350,000 distinct CDR3 sequences, about 9% of them seen only once. Input material: naive T cells sorted from blood. These receptor sequences come from a woman in her forties or fifties in good health.

V and J are TRBV3-1 and TRBJ2-1, with a possible D match to TRBD1 (6 bases). The ends were cut back, 2 bases at V and 6 bases at J, with 11 bases in the middle. CDR3 size: 14 residues. CDR1 LGHDT and CDR2 YNNKEL come from the germline V gene (reference sequence). CDR3 sequence reads: CASSQRQVPNEQFF. The CDR3 nucleotides are TGTGCCAGCAGCCAAAGACAGGTTCCCAATGAGCAGTTCTTC.

This clonotype was counted between two and nine times. V is TRBV4-1 and J is TRBJ1-4; 7 bases fit TRBD1. This CDR3 is built from 16 residues. Germline values: CDR1 MGHRA, CDR2 YSYEKL. Trimming at V came to 0 bases and at J to 8 bases, leaving 9 bases not matched to a gene. The CDR3 protein is CASSQEGGRVREKLFF. DNA of the CDR3: TGCGCCAGCAGCCAAGAAGGGGGCAGGGTCCGCGAAAAACTGTTTTTT.

This sequence joins TRBV12-5 and TRBJ2-7; D possibly matches TRBD1 or TRBD2 (6 bases each). This CDR3 is 17 amino acids long. V lost 0 bases, J lost 3 bases, and 18 bases lay in between. Germline values: CDR1 LGHNT, CDR2 FRNRAP. In nucleotides, the CDR3 is TGTGCTAGTGGTTTGGTACTGGGGCAGGGGACTGGCTACGAGCAGTACGTC. Protein: CASGLVLGQGTGYEQYV.

This clonotype was detected ten times or more. J is TRBJ2-7 and V is TRBV5-1, with D uncertain. Germline CDR1 and CDR2: SGHRS and YFSETQ. V was shortened by 4 bases and J by 5 bases, with 10 bases between the two germline ends. The CDR3 is 12 amino acids. CDR3 loop: CASSPARNEQYF. The CDR3, as DNA: TGCGCCAGCAGCCCCGCACGGAACGAGCAGTACTTC. The complete variable domain, with remaining parts taken from reference TRBV5-1 and TRBJ2-7, reads KAGVTQTPRYLIKTRGQQVTLSCSPISGHRSVSWYQQTPGQGLQFLFEYFSETQRNKGNFPGRFSGRQFSNSRSEMNVSTLELGDSALYLCASSPARNEQYFGPGTRLTVT.

This clonotype has a count of ten or more. The rearrangement uses TRBV12-3 or TRBV12-4 and TRBJ1-1; D uncertain. Trimming removed 2 bases from V and 5 bases from J, with 12 bases in between. The CDR3 length is 14 residues. In DNA, the CDR3 is TGTGCCAGCAGTTTACGGAAGGGTATTACTGAAGCTTTCTTT. Its translation is CASSLRKGITEAFF.

The J gene is TRBJ2-2, the V gene TRBV11-3; 7 positions agree with TRBD2. In germline, CDR1 is SGHNT, CDR2 YENEEA. J was trimmed by 6 bases and V by 5 bases; bases with no gene match: 12. The CDR3 has 16 residues. The CDR3 DNA follows: TGTGCCAGCAGCCCTTGGCGGGAGACCATGTCCGGGGAGCTGTTTTTT. Residues: CASSPWRETMSGELFF.

The chain joins TRBV2 to TRBJ1-2, with D hard to call. CDR1 SNHLY and CDR2 FYNNEI come from the germline V gene. V was trimmed by 6 bases and J by 5 bases, leaving 7 bases between them. CDR3 length: 11 amino acids. The chain's CDR3 is CASRGEYGYTF. The DNA for the CDR3 is TGTGCCAGCAGGGGTGAATATGGCTACACCTTC.

This clonotype has a count of ten or more. The CDR3 is CASSQVAGDTGELFF. In DNA, the CDR3 is TGCGCCAGCAGCCAAGTAGCGGGAGACACCGGGGAGCTGTTTTTT. V is TRBV4-1 and J is TRBJ2-2; 9 nucleotides match TRBD2. The CDR3 spans 15 residues. CDR1 is MGHRA and CDR2 is YSYEKL in the germline V gene. Trimming at V came to 1 base and at J to 3 bases, leaving 0 bases not matched to a gene.

This clonotype was counted a few times. The rearrangement uses TRBV5-1 and TRBJ2-5; 7 bases map to TRBD2. Unmatched junction bases numbered 5, after V lost 4 bases and J lost 2 bases. In germline, CDR1 is SGHRS, CDR2 YFSETQ. The CDR3 totals 14 residues. This CDR3 is CASSQGGVQETQYF. Written as DNA, the CDR3 is TGCGCCAGCAGCCAGGGAGGGGTTCAAGAGACCCAGTACTTC.

The chain couples TRBV6-5 to TRBJ2-5; 8 bases are shared with TRBD1. The CDR3 runs to 14 residues. Germline V gene sequence: CDR1 MNHEY, CDR2 SVGAGI. V lost 2 bases and J lost 7; bases outside the gene matches: 6. The CDR3 DNA follows: TGTGCCAGCAGTTACCGGCAGGGGGCTGGGACCCAGTACTTC. Amino acids: CASSYRQGAGTQYF.

V and J are TRBV4-1 and TRBJ2-7; 10 bases agree with TRBD2. The CDR3 has 18 residues. Germline lookup yields CDR1 MGHRA and CDR2 YSYEKL. The ends lost 5 bases at V and 2 bases at J; junction bases unmatched: 15. CDR3 in amino acids: CASSYIIAGGAKTYEQYF. CDR3 DNA sequence: TGCGCCAGCAGCTATATTATAGCGGGAGGCGCGAAGACCTACGAGCAGTACTTC.

This clonotype was counted a few times. J is TRBJ2-5 and V is TRBV7-8, with 13 bases lining up with TRBD2. The germline V gene encodes CDR1 SGHVS and CDR2 FQNEAQ. The trim removed 2 bases at V and 5 bases at J, leaving 5 bases unmatched. The CDR3 has 16 residues. The CDR3 DNA reads TGTGCCAGCAGCTTATGGACTAGCGGGAGTGGGGAGACCCAGTACTTC. As protein: CASSLWTSGSGETQYF.